This T cell receptor (beta chain) was retrieved from a study of neurological immune-mediated disorders. Study results and caveats: Among expanded clones, no CDR3 amino acid sequences were shared across subjects, a pattern suggesting private repertoires in all groups. One related-CDR3 cluster, found by phylogenetic grouping, held repertoires of 18 of 34 multiple sclerosis patients and is a possible signature.

Many counts were recorded for this clonotype. The target antigen is unknown. It was from 2 million PBMCs stored at -80 C that the unsorted libraries were obtained. CDR3 length: 13 residues. Trimming shortened V by 2 bases and J by 6 bases, and 14 bases separated the two germline ends. Germline CDR1 DFQATT, CDR2 SNEGSKA (reference sequence). TCRdb re-derived calls from the 5' RACE reads in MiXCR, one entry per CDR3 protein. Of tens of thousands of distinct CDR3 sequences detected, about 1.4% appear once; the ten largest clones hold around 9%. This chain joins TRBV20-1 and TRBJ2-7, with D maybe TRBD1 (5 bases). Material: PBMCs. This receptor was taken from a woman in her 30s with multiple sclerosis. CDR3 DNA sequence: TGCAGTGCTAGAACAGGTTTGAGTCGCGAGCAGTACTTC. Translated, it gives CSARTGLSREQYF.